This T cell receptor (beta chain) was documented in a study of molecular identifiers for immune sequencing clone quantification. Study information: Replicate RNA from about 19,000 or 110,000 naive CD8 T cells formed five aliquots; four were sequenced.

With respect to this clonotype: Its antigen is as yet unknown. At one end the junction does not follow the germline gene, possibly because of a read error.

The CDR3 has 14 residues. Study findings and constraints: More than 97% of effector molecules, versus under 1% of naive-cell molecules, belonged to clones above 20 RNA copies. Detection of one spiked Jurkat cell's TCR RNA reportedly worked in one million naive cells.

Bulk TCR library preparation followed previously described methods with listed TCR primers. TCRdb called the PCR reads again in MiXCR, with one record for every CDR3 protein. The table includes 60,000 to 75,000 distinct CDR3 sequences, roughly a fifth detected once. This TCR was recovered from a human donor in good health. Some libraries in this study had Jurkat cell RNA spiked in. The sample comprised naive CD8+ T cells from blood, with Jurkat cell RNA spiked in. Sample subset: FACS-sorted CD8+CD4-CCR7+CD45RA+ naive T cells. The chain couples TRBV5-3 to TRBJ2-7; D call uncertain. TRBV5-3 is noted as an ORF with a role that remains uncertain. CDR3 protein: CASSPRTTNYEQHF. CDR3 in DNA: TGTGCCAGCAGCCCACGAACGACCAATTACGAGCAGCACTTC.